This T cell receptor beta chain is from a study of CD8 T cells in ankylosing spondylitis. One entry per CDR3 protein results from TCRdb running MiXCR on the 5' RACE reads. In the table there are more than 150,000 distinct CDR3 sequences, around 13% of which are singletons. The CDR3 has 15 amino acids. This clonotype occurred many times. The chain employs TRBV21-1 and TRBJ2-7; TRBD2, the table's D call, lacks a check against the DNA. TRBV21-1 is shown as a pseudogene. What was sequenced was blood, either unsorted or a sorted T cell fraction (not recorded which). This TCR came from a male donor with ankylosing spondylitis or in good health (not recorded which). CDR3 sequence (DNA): TGTGCCAGCAGCCGGCGACTAGCGGGAGAGCACGAGCAGTACTTC. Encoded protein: CASSRRLAGEHEQYF.